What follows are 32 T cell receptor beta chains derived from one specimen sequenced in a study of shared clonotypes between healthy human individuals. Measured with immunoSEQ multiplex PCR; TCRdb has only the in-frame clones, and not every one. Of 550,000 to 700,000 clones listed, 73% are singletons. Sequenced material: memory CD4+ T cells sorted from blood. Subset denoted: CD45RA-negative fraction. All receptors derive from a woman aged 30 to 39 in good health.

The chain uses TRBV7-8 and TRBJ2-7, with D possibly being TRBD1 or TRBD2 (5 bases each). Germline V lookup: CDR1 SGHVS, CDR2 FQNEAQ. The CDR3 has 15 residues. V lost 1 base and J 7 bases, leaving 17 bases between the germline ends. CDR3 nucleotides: TGTGCCAGCAGCTTAGGGGGGATATCGGGGAGAGAGCAGTACTTC. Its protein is CASSLGGISGREQYF.

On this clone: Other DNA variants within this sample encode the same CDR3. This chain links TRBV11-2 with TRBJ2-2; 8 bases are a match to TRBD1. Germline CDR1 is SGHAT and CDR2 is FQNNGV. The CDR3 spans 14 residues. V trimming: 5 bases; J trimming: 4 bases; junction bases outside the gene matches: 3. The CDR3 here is CASSLQGGTGELFF. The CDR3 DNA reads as TGTGCCAGCAGCCTACAGGGGGGCACCGGGGAGCTGTTTTTT.

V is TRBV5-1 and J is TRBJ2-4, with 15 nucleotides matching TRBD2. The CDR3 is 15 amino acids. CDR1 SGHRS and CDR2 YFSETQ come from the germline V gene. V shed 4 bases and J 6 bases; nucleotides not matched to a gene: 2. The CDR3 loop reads CASSPGLAGGNIQYF. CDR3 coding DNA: TGCGCCAGCAGCCCGGGACTAGCGGGGGGAAACATTCAGTACTTC. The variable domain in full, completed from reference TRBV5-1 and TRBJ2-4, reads KAGVTQTPRYLIKTRGQQVTLSCSPISGHRSVSWYQQTPGQGLQFLFEYFSETQRNKGNFPGRFSGRQFSNSRSEMNVSTLELGDSALYLCASSPGLAGGNIQYFGAGTRLSVL.

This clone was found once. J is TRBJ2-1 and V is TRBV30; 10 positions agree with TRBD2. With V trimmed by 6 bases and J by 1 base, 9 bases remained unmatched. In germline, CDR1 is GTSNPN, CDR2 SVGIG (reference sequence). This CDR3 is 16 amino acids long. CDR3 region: CACPAGGPRSYNEQFF. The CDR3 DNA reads TGTGCCTGCCCAGCGGGAGGGCCTCGGTCCTACAATGAGCAGTTCTTC.

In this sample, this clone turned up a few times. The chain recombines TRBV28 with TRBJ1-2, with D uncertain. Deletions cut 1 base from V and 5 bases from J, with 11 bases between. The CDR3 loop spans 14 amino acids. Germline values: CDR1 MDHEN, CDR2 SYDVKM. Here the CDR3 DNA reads TGTGCCAGCAGTTTATTAAGGGTCGGGTATGGCTACACCTTC. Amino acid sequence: CASSLLRVGYGYTF.

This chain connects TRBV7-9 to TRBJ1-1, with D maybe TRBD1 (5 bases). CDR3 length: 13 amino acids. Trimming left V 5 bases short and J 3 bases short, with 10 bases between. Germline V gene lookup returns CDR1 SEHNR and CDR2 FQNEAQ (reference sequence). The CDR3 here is CASSRDWDTEAFF. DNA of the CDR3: TGTGCCAGCAGCAGGGACTGGGACACTGAAGCTTTCTTT.

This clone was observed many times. The DNA of the CDR3 is TGTGCCAGCAGTAGTGGACAGCTACCCCCCAACGAGCAGTACTTC. As protein: CASSSGQLPPNEQYF. This chain links TRBV25-1 with TRBJ2-7; a possible D gene is TRBD1 (6 bases). Per the germline V gene, CDR1 is MGHDK and CDR2 is SYGVNS. The CDR3 covers 15 residues. Trimming left V 5 bases short and J 5 bases short, with 19 bases between.

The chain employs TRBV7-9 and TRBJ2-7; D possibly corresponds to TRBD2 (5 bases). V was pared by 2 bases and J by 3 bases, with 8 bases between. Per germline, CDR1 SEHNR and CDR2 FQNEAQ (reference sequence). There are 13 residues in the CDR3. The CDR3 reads CASSLPSGYEQYF. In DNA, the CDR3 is TGTGCCAGCAGCTTACCCAGCGGCTACGAGCAGTACTTC.

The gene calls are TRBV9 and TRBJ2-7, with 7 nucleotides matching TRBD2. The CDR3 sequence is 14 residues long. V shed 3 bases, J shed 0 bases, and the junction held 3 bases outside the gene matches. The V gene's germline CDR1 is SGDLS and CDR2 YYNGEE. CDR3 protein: CASSAAGDSYEQYF. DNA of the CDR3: TGTGCCAGCAGCGCCGCGGGAGACTCCTACGAGCAGTACTTC.

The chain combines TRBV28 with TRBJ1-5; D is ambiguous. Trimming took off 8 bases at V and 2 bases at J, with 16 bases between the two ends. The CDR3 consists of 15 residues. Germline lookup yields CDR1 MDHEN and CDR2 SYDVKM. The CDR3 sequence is CASGEKLGRNQPQHF. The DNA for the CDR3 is TGTGCCAGCGGGGAGAAGCTTGGGCGCAATCAGCCCCAGCATTTT. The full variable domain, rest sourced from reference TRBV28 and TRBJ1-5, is DVKVTQSSRYLVKRTGEKVFLECVQDMDHENMFWYRQDPGLGLRLIYFSYDVKMKEKGDIPEGYSVSREKKERFSLILESASTNQTSMYLCASGEKLGRNQPQHFGDGTRLSIL.

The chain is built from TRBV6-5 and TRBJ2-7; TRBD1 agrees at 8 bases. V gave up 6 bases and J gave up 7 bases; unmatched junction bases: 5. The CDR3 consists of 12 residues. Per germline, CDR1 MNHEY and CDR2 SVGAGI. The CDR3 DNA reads TGTGCCAGCAGAACAACAGGGGGTGAGCAGTACTTC. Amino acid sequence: CASRTTGGEQYF.

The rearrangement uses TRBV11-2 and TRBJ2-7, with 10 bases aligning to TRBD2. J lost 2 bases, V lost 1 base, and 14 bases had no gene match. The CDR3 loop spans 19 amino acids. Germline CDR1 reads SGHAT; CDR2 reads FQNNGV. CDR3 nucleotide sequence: TGTGCCAGCAGCTTAGGGGGGTCTAGCGGGAGAAGGGTCGCCTACGAGCAGTACTTC. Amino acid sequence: CASSLGGSSGRRVAYEQYF.

The CDR3 sequence: CASSLEVATQYF. The CDR3 DNA reads as TGTGCCAGCAGCTTAGAGGTCGCTACGCAGTATTTT. The rearrangement uses TRBV7-2 and TRBJ2-3; D unresolved. The ends were cut back, 1 base at V and 8 bases at J, with 7 bases in the middle. The CDR3 consists of 12 residues. CDR1 is SGHTA and CDR2 is FQGNSA in the germline V gene.

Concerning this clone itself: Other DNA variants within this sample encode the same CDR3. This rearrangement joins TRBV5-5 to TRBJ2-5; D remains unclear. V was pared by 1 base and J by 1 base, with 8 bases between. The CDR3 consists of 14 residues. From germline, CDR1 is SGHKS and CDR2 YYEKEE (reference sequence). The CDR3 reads CASSLQGRQETQYF. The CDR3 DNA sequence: TGTGCCAGCAGCTTGCAAGGCCGCCAAGAGACCCAGTACTTC.

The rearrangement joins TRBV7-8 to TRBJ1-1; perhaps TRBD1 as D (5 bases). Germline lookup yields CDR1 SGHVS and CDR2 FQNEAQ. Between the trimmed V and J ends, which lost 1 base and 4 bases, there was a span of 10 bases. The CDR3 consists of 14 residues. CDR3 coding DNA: TGTGCCAGCAGCTTAGGGGGGTCCTCCACTGAAGCTTTCTTT. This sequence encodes CASSLGGSSTEAFF.

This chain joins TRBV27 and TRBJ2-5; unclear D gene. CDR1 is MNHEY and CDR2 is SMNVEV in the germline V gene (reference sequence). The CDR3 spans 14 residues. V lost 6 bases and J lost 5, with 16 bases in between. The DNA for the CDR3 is TGTGCCAGCAGCCAAGGATCTTTCGCGGAGACCCAGTACTTC. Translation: CASSQGSFAETQYF.

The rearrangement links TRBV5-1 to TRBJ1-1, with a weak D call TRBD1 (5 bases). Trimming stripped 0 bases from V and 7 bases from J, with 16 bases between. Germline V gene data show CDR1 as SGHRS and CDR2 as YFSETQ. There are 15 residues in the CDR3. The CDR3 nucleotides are TGCGCCAGCAGCTTGGCAATGGGGGGATTGGATGAAGCTTTCTTT. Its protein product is CASSLAMGGLDEAFF. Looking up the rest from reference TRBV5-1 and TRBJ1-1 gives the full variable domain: KAGVTQTPRYLIKTRGQQVTLSCSPISGHRSVSWYQQTPGQGLQFLFEYFSETQRNKGNFPGRFSGRQFSNSRSEMNVSTLELGDSALYLCASSLAMGGLDEAFFGQGTRLTVV.

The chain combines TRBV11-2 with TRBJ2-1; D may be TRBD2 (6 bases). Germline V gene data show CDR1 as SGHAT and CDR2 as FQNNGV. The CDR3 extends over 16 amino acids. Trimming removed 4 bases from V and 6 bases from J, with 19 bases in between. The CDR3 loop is CASSSGRDSWGNEQFF. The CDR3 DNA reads TGTGCCAGCAGCTCCGGACGGGACTCCTGGGGCAATGAGCAGTTCTTC.

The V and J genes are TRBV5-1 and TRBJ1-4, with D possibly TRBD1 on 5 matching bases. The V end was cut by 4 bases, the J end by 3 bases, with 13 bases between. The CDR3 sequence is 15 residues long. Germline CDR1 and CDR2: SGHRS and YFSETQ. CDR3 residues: CASSPTGGPNEKLFF. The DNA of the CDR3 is TGCGCCAGCAGCCCGACGGGGGGTCCTAATGAAAAACTGTTTTTT.

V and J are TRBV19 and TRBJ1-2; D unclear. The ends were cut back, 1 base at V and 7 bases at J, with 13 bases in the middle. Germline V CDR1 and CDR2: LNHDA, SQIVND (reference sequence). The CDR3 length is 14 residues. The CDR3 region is CASSIGPNAGGYTF. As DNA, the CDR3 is TGTGCCAGTAGTATAGGCCCGAACGCGGGTGGCTACACCTTC.

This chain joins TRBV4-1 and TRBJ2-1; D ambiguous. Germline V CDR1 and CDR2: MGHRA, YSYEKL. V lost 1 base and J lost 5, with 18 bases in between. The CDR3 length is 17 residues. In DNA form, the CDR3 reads TGCGCCAGCAGCCAAGGCACCCAAGCGACCAGAGACAATGAGCAGTTCTTC. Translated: CASSQGTQATRDNEQFF.

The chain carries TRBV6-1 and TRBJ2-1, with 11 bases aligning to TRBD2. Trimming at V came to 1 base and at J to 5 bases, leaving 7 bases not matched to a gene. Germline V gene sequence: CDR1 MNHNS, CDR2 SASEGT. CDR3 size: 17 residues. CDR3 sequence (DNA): TGTGCCAGCAGTGAAGTTCTCCTAGCGGGAGGTCACAATGAGCAGTTCTTC. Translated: CASSEVLLAGGHNEQFF.

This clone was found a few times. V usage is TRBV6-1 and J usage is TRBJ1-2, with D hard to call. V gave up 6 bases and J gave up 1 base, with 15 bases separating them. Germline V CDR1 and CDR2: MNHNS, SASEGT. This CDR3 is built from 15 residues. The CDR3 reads CASRRWSTDNYGYTF. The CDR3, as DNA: TGTGCCAGCAGAAGGTGGTCAACAGATAACTATGGCTACACCTTC.

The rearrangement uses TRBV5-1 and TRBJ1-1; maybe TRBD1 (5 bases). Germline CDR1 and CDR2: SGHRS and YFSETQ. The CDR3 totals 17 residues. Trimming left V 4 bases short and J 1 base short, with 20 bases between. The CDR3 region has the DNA TGCGCCAGCAGCCCCGTAATAGGGCAGGGTGGGAACACTGAAGCTTTCTTT. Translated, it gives CASSPVIGQGGNTEAFF.

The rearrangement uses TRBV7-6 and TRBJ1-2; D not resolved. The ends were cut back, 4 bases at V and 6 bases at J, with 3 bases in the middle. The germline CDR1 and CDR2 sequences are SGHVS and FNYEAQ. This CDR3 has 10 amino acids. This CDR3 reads CASSSNGYTF. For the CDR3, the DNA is TGTGCCAGCAGCTCCAATGGCTACACCTTC.

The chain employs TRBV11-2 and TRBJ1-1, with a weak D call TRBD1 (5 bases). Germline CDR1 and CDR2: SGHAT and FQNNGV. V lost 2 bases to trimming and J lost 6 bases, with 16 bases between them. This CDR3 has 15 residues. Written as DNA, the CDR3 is TGTGCCAGCAGCTTAATATGGACAAAGACTCCTGAAGCTTTCTTT. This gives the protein CASSLIWTKTPEAFF.

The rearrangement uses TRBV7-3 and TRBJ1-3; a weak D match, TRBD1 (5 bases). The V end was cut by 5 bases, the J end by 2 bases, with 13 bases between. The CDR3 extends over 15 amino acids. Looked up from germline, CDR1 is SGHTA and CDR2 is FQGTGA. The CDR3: CASSHPPGAGNTIYF. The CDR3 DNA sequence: TGTGCCAGCAGCCACCCACCGGGGGCTGGAAACACCATATATTTT. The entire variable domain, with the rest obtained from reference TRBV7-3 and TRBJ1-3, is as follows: GAGVSQTPSNKVTEKGKYVELRCDPISGHTALYWYRQSLGQGPEFLIYFQGTGAADDSGLPNDRFFAVRPEGSVSTLKIQRTERGDSAVYLCASSHPPGAGNTIYFGEGSWLTVV.

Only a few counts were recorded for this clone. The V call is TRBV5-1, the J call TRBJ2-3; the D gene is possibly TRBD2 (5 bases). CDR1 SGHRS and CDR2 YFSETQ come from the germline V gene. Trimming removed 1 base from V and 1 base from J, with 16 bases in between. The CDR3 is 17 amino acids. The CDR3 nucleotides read TGCGCCAGCAGCTTGCAGAGGGCGACTTCTGGCACAGATACGCAGTATTTT. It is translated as CASSLQRATSGTDTQYF.

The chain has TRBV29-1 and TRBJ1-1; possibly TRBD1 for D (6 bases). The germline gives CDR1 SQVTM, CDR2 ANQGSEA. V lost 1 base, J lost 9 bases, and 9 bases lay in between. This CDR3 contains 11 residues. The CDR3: CSVEGTVKAFF. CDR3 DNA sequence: TGCAGCGTTGAAGGGACAGTAAAAGCTTTCTTT.

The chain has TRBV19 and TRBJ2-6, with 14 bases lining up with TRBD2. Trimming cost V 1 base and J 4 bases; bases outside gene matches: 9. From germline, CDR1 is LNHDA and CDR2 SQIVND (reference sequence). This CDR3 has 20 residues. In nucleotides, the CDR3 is TGTGCCAGTAGTATAGGGAGACCGGGACTAGCGGGAGTCGGGGCCAACGTCCTGACTTTC. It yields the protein CASSIGRPGLAGVGANVLTF. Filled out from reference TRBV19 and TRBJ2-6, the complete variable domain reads DGGITQSPKYLFRKEGQNVTLSCEQNLNHDAMYWYRQDPGQGLRLIYYSQIVNDFQKGDIAEGYSVSREKKESFPLTVTSAQKNPTAFYLCASSIGRPGLAGVGANVLTFGAGSRLTVL.

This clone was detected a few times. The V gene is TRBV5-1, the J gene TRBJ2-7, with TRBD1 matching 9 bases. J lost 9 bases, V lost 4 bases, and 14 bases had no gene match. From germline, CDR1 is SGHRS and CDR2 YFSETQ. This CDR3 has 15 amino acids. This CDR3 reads CASSPGDRDNQRQYF. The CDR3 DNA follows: TGCGCCAGCAGCCCAGGGGACAGGGATAACCAAAGGCAGTACTTC.

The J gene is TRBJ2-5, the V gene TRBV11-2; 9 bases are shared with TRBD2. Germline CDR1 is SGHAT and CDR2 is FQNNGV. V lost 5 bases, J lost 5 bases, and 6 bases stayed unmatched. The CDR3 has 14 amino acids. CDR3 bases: TGTGCCAGCAGCCGAGCGGGAGGACGGGAGACCCAGTACTTC. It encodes CASSRAGGRETQYF.